Below are 31 T cell receptor beta chains sequenced from a single sample in a study of tumor and adjacent non-tumor tissue in lung cancer. This sample's RNA came from whole unsorted tissue. The library came from three nested PCR rounds adapted from ARM-PCR protocols. TCRdb used MiXCR to reprocess the multiplex PCR reads, holding one entry per CDR3 protein. The sample holds approximately 79,000 distinct CDR3 sequences, around 65% seen once. Input material: lung tumor tissue. These receptors all come from a man between 70 and 80 years old with non-small cell lung cancer.

The chain links TRBV4-1 to TRBJ1-2; no definite D call. Germline CDR1 and CDR2: MGHRA and YSYEKL. This CDR3 is 14 amino acids long. The ends were cut back, 4 bases at V and 10 bases at J, with 19 bases in the middle. CDR3 sequence reads: CASSLHRSGGDYTF. Written as DNA, the CDR3 is TGCGCCAGCAGCCTACATCGGTCGGGTGGAGACTACACCTTC.

This clonotype has a count of ten or more. The genes are TRBV6-2 or TRBV6-3 and TRBJ2-5, with a possible D match to TRBD2 (6 bases). V was clipped by 5 bases and J by 9 bases, with 16 bases between them. The germline gives CDR1 MNHEY, CDR2 SVGEGT. This CDR3 is built from 13 residues. The CDR3 DNA sequence: TGTGCCAGCAGTGCAGGACCCATAGCGGCCCAGTACTTC. This gives the protein CASSAGPIAAQYF.

Notes on this clonotype: This likely comes from a read error, as the CDR3 has no conserved phenylalanine or tryptophan at its end. The chain is built from TRBV11-1 and TRBJ2-7; tentatively, D is TRBD2 (5 bases). CDR3 size: 12 residues. V was shortened by 8 bases and J by 5 bases, with 13 bases between the two germline ends. Germline CDR1 reads SGHAT; CDR2 reads FQDESV (reference sequence). CDR3 nucleotide sequence: TGTGCCAGCCGCGGGTCAGCTCACGAGCAGTACTTA. It translates to CASRGSAHEQYL.

As regards this clonotype: A much larger clone sits a single nucleotide away, making a read error possible. The V call is TRBV24-1, the J call TRBJ2-1; 7 nucleotides match TRBD1. Trimming took 8 bases from V and 0 from J; bases not matched to a gene: 3. From germline, CDR1 is KGHDR and CDR2 SFDVKD. The CDR3 consists of 14 residues. For the CDR3, the DNA is TGTGCCACCAACAGGGGCAGCTCCTACAATGAGCAGTTCTTC. Translation: CATNRGSSYNEQFF.

The gene calls are TRBV20-1 and TRBJ1-2; TRBD1 is a possible D gene (5 bases). The CDR3 has 13 residues. Germline V lookup: CDR1 DFQATT, CDR2 SNEGSKA (reference sequence). V shed 5 bases and J shed 5 bases, with 15 bases lying between them. The CDR3 coding sequence is TGCAGTGCTCCACAGGTGGCTGGGTATGGCTACACCTTC. It encodes CSAPQVAGYGYTF.

As regards this clonotype: A read error is likely, as this CDR3 ends without the conserved phenylalanine or tryptophan. The gene calls are TRBV29-1 and TRBJ1-2; D gene unclear. Between the trimmed V and J ends, which lost 2 bases and 10 bases, there was a span of 14 bases. Germline V gene lookup returns CDR1 SQVTM and CDR2 ANQGSEA. The CDR3 covers 12 residues. The CDR3 DNA follows: TGCAGCGTTGAAATAGGGATAGGTGACTACACCATC. Protein product: CSVEIGIGDYTI.

Note on this clonotype: This may stem from a read error, because a much larger clone lies one nucleotide away. This chain links TRBV12-5 with TRBJ2-5; a weak D match, TRBD2 (6 bases). Germline loops: CDR1 LGHNT, CDR2 FRNRAP. This CDR3 is 12 amino acids long. Here the CDR3 reads CTSAGNGETQYF. DNA of the CDR3: TGTACTAGTGCGGGGAATGGCGAGACCCAGTACTTC.

A note on this clonotype: The conserved final phenylalanine or tryptophan is absent from the CDR3, which likely points to a read error. The rearrangement uses TRBV11-1 and TRBJ2-5; TRBD2 might be the D (5 bases). The CDR3 sequence is 14 residues long. Germline V gene lookup returns CDR1 SGHAT and CDR2 FQDESV (reference sequence). V was cut by 10 bases and J by 2 bases, with 17 bases left in between. CDR3 nucleotide sequence: TGTGCCAAAACCCGGGGTGATCCACAAGAGACCCAGTACTCC. Translated, it gives CAKTRGDPQETQYS.

This clonotype was counted a few times. This sequence joins TRBV24-1 and TRBJ2-1, with a weak D call TRBD2 (5 bases). The CDR3 is 12 amino acids. The V gene's germline CDR1 is KGHDR and CDR2 SFDVKD. Trimming removed 10 bases at V and 7 bases at J, with 13 bases between. In nucleotides, the CDR3 is TGTGCCACGGGCGGGTTTGGGAATGAGCAGTTCTTC. Amino acid sequence: CATGGFGNEQFF.

This clonotype was picked up many times. This chain joins TRBV6-1 and TRBJ1-5; D may be TRBD1 (5 bases). V lost 5 bases to trimming and J lost 3 bases, with 11 bases between them. Germline assignment: CDR1 MNHNS and CDR2 SASEGT. This CDR3 is 14 amino acids long. The CDR3 spells CASSSRDSNQPQHF. The DNA of the CDR3 is TGTGCCAGCAGTAGCCGGGACTCCAATCAGCCCCAGCATTTT.

This clonotype was detected ten times or more. The CDR3 sequence: CSVANQVGPVSYEQYF. CDR3 nucleotides: TGCAGCGTTGCGAACCAGGTGGGCCCCGTCTCCTACGAGCAGTACTTC. The chain has TRBV29-1 and TRBJ2-7; no reliable D call. The CDR3 spans 16 residues. Trimming pared 4 bases from V and 0 bases from J, leaving 19 bases between. From germline, CDR1 is SQVTM and CDR2 ANQGSEA.

The V and J genes are TRBV5-6 and TRBJ1-5; TRBD2 might be the D (6 bases). The J call is doubtful: the DNA matches TRBJ2-3 better. There are 15 residues in the CDR3. Germline V gene data show CDR1 as SGHDT and CDR2 as YYEEEE. CDR3 sequence reads: CASGLGMISNQPQYF. The CDR3 DNA reads TGTGCTAGCGGCTTGGGGATGATTAGCAATCAGCCCCAGTATTTT.

Regarding this clonotype: Compared with germline, one end of the junction differs, possibly owing to a read error. The chain is built from TRBV5-4 and TRBJ1-1; D not certain. The CDR3 covers 14 residues. Germline V gene data show CDR1 as SGHNT and CDR2 as YYREEE (reference sequence). CDR3 sequence reads: CASSPVTRSTEASF. CDR3 sequence (DNA): TGTGCCAGCAGCCCCGTGACTCGAAGCACTGAAGCTTCCTTT.

With respect to this clonotype: This may come from a read error, since a much larger clone is one base off. The chain has TRBV20-1 and TRBJ2-3; TRBD1 agrees at 7 bases. Germline assignment: CDR1 DFQATT and CDR2 SNEGSKA (reference sequence). V was clipped by 7 bases and J by 7 bases; unmatched bases: 5. The CDR3 is 11 amino acids. Here the CDR3 DNA reads TGCAGTGTAAAACAGGGGAATACGCAGTATTTT. Translating gives CSVKQGNTQYF.

In this sample, this clonotype turned up many times. The V call is TRBV11-2, the J call TRBJ2-1; a possible D gene is TRBD2 (6 bases). This CDR3 region has 15 residues. CDR1 SGHAT and CDR2 FQNNGV come from the germline V gene. V dropped 5 bases and J dropped 4 bases, with 15 bases sitting between them. This CDR3 reads CASSPGMGGYNEQFF. The CDR3 DNA is TGTGCCAGCAGCCCGGGGATGGGAGGTTACAATGAGCAGTTCTTC.

About this clonotype itself: This clone may be a read error of a much larger clone one base away. The V call is TRBV6-1, the J call TRBJ2-2; D is perhaps TRBD1 or TRBD2 (7 bases each). The CDR3 length is 15 residues. The germline CDR1 and CDR2 sequences are MNHNS and SASEGT. V was trimmed by 8 bases and J by 8 bases, leaving 21 bases between them. DNA of the CDR3: TGTGCCAGCCTCCCCAGGGGGGGGCTAAGTGGGGAGCTGTTTTTT. Its protein is CASLPRGGLSGELFF.

V gene TRBV11-2 combines with J gene TRBJ2-3; D call uncertain. The V and J ends lost 8 bases and 8 bases respectively, with 23 bases between them. The CDR3 extends over 15 amino acids. The germline gives CDR1 SGHAT, CDR2 FQNNGV. The CDR3 DNA follows: TGTGCCAGCTGTTTACGGGCACTCCCTTCAGTTACGCAGTATTTT. This sequence encodes CASCLRALPSVTQYF. Using reference TRBV11-2 and TRBJ2-3 for the parts outside the CDR3, the full variable domain is EAGVAQSPRYKIIEKRQSVAFWCNPISGHATLYWYQQILGQGPKLLIQFQNNGVVDDSQLPKDRFSAERLKGVDSTLKIQPAKLEDSAVYLCASCLRALPSVTQYFGPGTRLTVL.

In this sample, this clonotype turned up once. Mismatch with germline at one junction end may stem from a read error. The V call is TRBV4-2, the J call TRBJ2-3, with a tentative D call TRBD1 (6 bases). Germline V gene lookup returns CDR1 LGHNA and CDR2 YNFKEQ. This CDR3 comprises 18 residues. The CDR3: CASSQEVAAIGDTETQYF. The CDR3 DNA sequence: TGTGCCAGCAGCCAAGAGGTCGCGGCTATCGGGGACACAGAAACGCAGTATTTT.

This chain uses TRBV2 with TRBJ2-5; D is uncertain. This CDR3 spans 13 amino acids. Germline CDR1 SNHLY, CDR2 FYNNEI. Between the trimmed V and J ends, which lost 3 bases and 8 bases, there was a span of 13 bases. The CDR3 protein is CASSDQTQNTQYF. The CDR3 nucleotides read TGTGCCAGCAGTGACCAAACTCAAAATACCCAGTACTTC.

A remark on this clonotype: A much larger clone is a single base away; this may be a read error. J is TRBJ2-1 and V is TRBV29-1; a weak D match, TRBD2 (7 bases). The germline CDR1 and CDR2 sequences are SQVTM and ANQGSEA. The CDR3 runs 12 residues. The CDR3 nucleotides are TGCAGCGGGGGGGGACATACGAATGAGGAGTTCTTC. Protein sequence: CSGGGHTNEEFF.

This clonotype has just one count. At one end, the junction sequence differs from germline, possibly due to a read error. The rearrangement joins TRBV4-2 to TRBJ2-5; D may correspond to TRBD1 or TRBD2 (5 bases each). The CDR3 contains 15 residues. In germline, CDR1 is LGHNA, CDR2 YNFKEQ. CDR3 DNA: TGTACCAGCAGCTGCGAGTGGGACGCCATACAGACCCAGTACTTC. The encoded protein is CTSSCEWDAIQTQYF.

As for this clonotype: An end of the junction does not agree with germline; a read error may underlie this. V and J are TRBV4-1 and TRBJ2-3; tentative D call: TRBD2 (6 bases). The CDR3 is 13 residues long. Germline V gene data show CDR1 as MGHRA and CDR2 as YSYEKL. The CDR3 reads CTSSLEEGDKQYF. The CDR3 DNA reads as TGCACCAGCAGCCTCGAGGAGGGAGATAAGCAGTATTTT.

The gene calls are TRBV28 and TRBJ2-1, with D perhaps given as TRBD1 or TRBD2 (5 bases each). This CDR3 region has 15 residues. V was shortened by 4 bases and J by 6 bases, with 16 bases between the two germline ends. Germline V CDR1 and CDR2: MDHEN, SYDVKM. The CDR3 nucleotides are TGTGCCAGCAGTTCCTACCGGGGCGGCTTCAATGAGCAGTTCTTC. It translates to CASSSYRGGFNEQFF.

This clonotype has just a few counts. The chain is built from TRBV6-2 or TRBV6-3 and TRBJ2-2; D may be TRBD1 (5 bases). CDR3 length: 13 amino acids. Germline-derived CDR1 and CDR2 are MNHEY and SVGEGT. Trimming removed 6 bases from V and 14 bases from J, with 19 bases in between. The CDR3 nucleotides read TGTGCCAGCAGCCCCAGGGTCACCGAGGAACTGTTTTTT. Translation: CASSPRVTEELFF.

In the case of this clonotype: A much larger clone lies a single base off, so this may be a read error. The chain couples TRBV5-1 to TRBJ2-7; 8 positions agree with TRBD1. The germline CDR1 and CDR2 sequences are SGHRS and YFSETQ. There are 13 residues in the CDR3. Here the CDR3 reads CVSSLWTGNEQYF. The DNA of the CDR3 is TGCGTCAGCAGCCTCTGGACAGGGAACGAGCAGTACTTC. Full variable domain (remainder filled in from reference TRBV5-1 and TRBJ2-7): KAGVTQTPRYLIKTRGQQVTLSCSPISGHRSVSWYQQTPGQGLQFLFEYFSETQRNKGNFPGRFSGRQFSNSRSEMNVSTLELGDSALYLCVSSLWTGNEQYFGPGTRLTVT.

This clonotype has at least ten counts. This chain joins TRBV7-9 and TRBJ2-4, with a tentative D call TRBD1 (6 bases). This CDR3 comprises 18 residues. Germline lookup yields CDR1 SEHNR and CDR2 FQNEAQ (reference sequence). V was trimmed by 3 bases and J by 1 base, leaving 19 bases between them. CDR3 nucleotides: TGTGCCAGCAGCTTGCTTGGGAAAGGGGGTTCGGCCAAAAACATTCAGTACTTC. Protein product: CASSLLGKGGSAKNIQYF. Combining the CDR3 with reference TRBV7-9 and TRBJ2-4 gives the whole variable domain DTGVSQNPRHKITKRGQNVTFRCDPISEHNRLYWYRQTLGQGPEFLTYFQNEAQLEKSRLLSDRFSAERPKGSFSTLEIQRTEQGDSAMYLCASSLLGKGGSAKNIQYFGAGTRLSVL.

The rearrangement links TRBV10-2 to TRBJ1-5; D ambiguous. V was shortened by 2 bases and J by 5 bases, with 10 bases between the two germline ends. Germline V gives CDR1 WSHSY, CDR2 SAAADI. This CDR3 region has 14 residues. The CDR3 bases are TGCGCCAGCAGTGAGATACAGCACGATCAGCCCCAGCATTTT. Translated: CASSEIQHDQPQHF.

With regard to this clonotype: Compared with germline, one end of the junction differs, possibly owing to a read error. The chain recombines TRBV6-1 with TRBJ2-3; tentative D call: TRBD1 (5 bases). CDR3 length: 16 residues. In germline, CDR1 is MNHNS, CDR2 SASEGT. CDR3 DNA sequence: TGTGCCAGCGGTGAGGTAACAGGTAGGGGCACAGATACGCAGTATTTT. It is translated as CASGEVTGRGTDTQYF.

V is TRBV28 and J is TRBJ2-2; 8 bases align to TRBD2. In germline, CDR1 is MDHEN, CDR2 SYDVKM. Trimming took 7 bases from V and 7 from J; bases not matched to a gene: 2. The CDR3 is 12 residues long. The CDR3 loop is CASKTSVGELFF. In DNA, the CDR3 is TGTGCCAGCAAGACTAGCGTCGGGGAGCTGTTTTTT.

As to this clonotype: The junction departs from germline at one end; a sequencing error may be responsible. The gene calls are TRBV29-1 and TRBJ2-1; TRBD1 matches at 10 bases. The CDR3 loop spans 14 amino acids. Per germline, CDR1 SQVTM and CDR2 ANQGSEA. CDR3 amino acids: CSVVTGQGDGEPFF. The DNA of the CDR3 is TGCAGCGTTGTAACTGGACAGGGGGATGGTGAGCCGTTCTTC.

The chain employs TRBV11-2 and TRBJ1-5; D unresolved. The CDR3 loop spans 15 amino acids. V lost 5 bases to trimming and J lost 5 bases, with 16 bases between them. CDR1 is SGHAT, CDR2 FQNNGV, per germline. CDR3 nucleotide sequence: TGTGCCAGCAGCCTGGTGTCAGCAGCCTATCAGCCCCAGCATTTT. Translated, it gives CASSLVSAAYQPQHF.